This T cell receptor (beta chain) is from a study of identical twins. Unique molecular identifiers were in the cDNA, with template-switch universal primer binding. TCRdb re-derived calls from the 5' RACE reads in MiXCR, one entry per CDR3 protein. The table records roughly 1.6 million distinct CDR3 sequences, roughly 35% of them present only once. As concerns this clonotype: Its cognate antigen is unknown.

General study findings and limits: Not following the same donors, the study drew its conclusions from cross-sectional statistical analysis. While abundant cord blood beta clonotypes carried fewer insertions, memory repertoires showed no such pattern. Researchers caution that invariant MAIT and iNKT cells could partly confound zero-insertion analyses.

Germline V gene data show CDR1 as MDHEN and CDR2 as SYDVKM. CDR3 length: 14 residues. The V gene lost 7 bases and the J gene lost 10 bases, with 17 bases spanning the gap. Sequencing was carried out using cord blood. V is TRBV28 and J is TRBJ1-6; D is unresolved. This TCR was recovered from a newborn girl in good health. The CDR3 region has the DNA TGTGCCAGCACCCAGAATGGACGGAGGTCACCCCTCCACTTT. It yields the protein CASTQNGRRSPLHF.